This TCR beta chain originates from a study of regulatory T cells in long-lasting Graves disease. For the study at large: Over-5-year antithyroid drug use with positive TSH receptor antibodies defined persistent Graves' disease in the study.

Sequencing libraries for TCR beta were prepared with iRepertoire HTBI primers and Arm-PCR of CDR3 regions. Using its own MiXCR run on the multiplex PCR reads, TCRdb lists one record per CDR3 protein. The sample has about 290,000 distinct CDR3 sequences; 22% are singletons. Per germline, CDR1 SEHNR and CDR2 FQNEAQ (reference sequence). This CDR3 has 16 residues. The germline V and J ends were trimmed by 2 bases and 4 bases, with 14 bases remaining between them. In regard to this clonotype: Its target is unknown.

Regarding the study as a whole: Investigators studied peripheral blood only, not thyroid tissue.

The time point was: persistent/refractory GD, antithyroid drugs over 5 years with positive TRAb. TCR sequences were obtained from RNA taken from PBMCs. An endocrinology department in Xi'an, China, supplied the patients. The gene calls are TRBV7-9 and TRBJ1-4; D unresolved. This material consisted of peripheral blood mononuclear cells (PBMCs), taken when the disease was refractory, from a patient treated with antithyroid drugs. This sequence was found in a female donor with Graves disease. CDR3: CASSLNAEGLNEKLFF. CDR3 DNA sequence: TGTGCCAGCAGCTTAAACGCCGAAGGCCTTAATGAAAAACTGTTTTTT. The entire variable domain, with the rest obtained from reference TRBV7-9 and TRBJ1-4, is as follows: DTGVSQNPRHKITKRGQNVTFRCDPISEHNRLYWYRQTLGQGPEFLTYFQNEAQLEKSRLLSDRFSAERPKGSFSTLEIQRTEQGDSAMYLCASSLNAEGLNEKLFFGSGTQLSVL.